The clone carrying this TCR beta chain was seen once. Its antigen is unidentified. With V trimmed by 4 bases and J by 5 bases, 8 bases remained unmatched. This CDR3 contains 14 residues. Germline loops: CDR1 SGHNT, CDR2 YYREEE (reference sequence). Genomic DNA per cell subset filled all wells of several immunoSEQ plates. Per the original data handling: ImmunoSEQ yielded junction-only sequences lacking quality scores, so filtering differed. Clones were sequenced by immunoSEQ multiplex PCR, and TCRdb holds only the in-frame ones, with some missing. V and J calls and clone size come straight from that table; D and trimming were deduced from the DNA. The sample comprises around 2.5 million clones, 93% of which are singletons, and approximately 0.35% rests with the top ten. The sample is drawn from a study of shared clonotypes between healthy human individuals. General study points: The small donor group covered limited genetic and exposure diversity. Several donors showed sharing of 4.5% to 5% of naive CD4 clonotypes.

This receptor was obtained from a young man in good health. Some clones in this sample may be carry-over from other donors' samples. Sequencing was done on a sample of naive CD4+ T cells from PBMCs. The sample's subset: CD45RA+ positively selected. This chain links TRBV5-4 with TRBJ2-7; TRBD2 agrees at 8 bases. The CDR3 DNA follows: TGTGCCAGCAGCGGAAAAGGGACTAGTCACGAGCAGTACTTC. Protein product: CASSGKGTSHEQYF. Drawing the rest from reference TRBV5-4 and TRBJ2-7, the complete variable domain is ETGVTQSPTHLIKTRGQQVTLRCSSQSGHNTVSWYQQALGQGPQFIFQYYREEENGRGNFPPRFSGLQFPNYSSELNVNALELDDSALYLCASSGKGTSHEQYFGPGTRLTVT.